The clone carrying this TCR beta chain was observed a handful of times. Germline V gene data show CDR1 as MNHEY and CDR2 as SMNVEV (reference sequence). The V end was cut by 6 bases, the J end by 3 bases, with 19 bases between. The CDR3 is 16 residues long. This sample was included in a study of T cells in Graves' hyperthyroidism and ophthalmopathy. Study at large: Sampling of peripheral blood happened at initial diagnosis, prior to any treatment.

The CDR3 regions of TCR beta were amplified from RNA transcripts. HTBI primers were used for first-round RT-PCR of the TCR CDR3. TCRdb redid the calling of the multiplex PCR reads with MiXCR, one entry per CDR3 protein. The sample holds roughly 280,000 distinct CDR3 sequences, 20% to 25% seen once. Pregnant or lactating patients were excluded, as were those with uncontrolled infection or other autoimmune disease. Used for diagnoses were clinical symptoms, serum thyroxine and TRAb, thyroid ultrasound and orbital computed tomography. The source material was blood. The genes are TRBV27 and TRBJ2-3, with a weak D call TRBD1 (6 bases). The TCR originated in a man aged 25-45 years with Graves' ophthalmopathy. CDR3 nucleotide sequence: TGTGCCAGCAGCCCACCCTCAGGGGAAGCGACAGATACGCAGTATTTT. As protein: CASSPPSGEATDTQYF.